In its sample, the clone carrying this T cell receptor beta chain was seen a few times. Its antigen is as yet unknown. Trimming removed 0 bases at V and 4 bases at J, with 4 bases between. In germline, CDR1 is MNHEY, CDR2 SVGEGT. The CDR3 covers 13 residues. The data stem from a study of T cell responses to AZD1222 COVID-19 vaccine. Study-level results: The peak T cell response came first, and repertoires were sampled only after it. Among spike-specific TCRs, nearly half reportedly target unmutated variant regions. Just a handful of AZD1222 recipients tested seropositive at baseline.

Sequencing used immunoSEQ multiplex PCR; TCRdb keeps in-frame clones, though not all of them. The table lists roughly 180,000 clones, 85% to 95% of them singletons. This TCR was recovered from an adult who received the AZD1222 COVID-19 vaccine. The sample in question was peripheral blood, obtained 28 days after the second AZD1222 dose. The rearrangement joins TRBV6-2 or TRBV6-3 to TRBJ1-5; D gene unclear. The CDR3 DNA reads TGTGCCAGCAGTTACTCAGAGAATCAGCCCCAGCATTTT. This gives the protein CASSYSENQPQHF.